The T cell receptor (beta chain) under discussion was sequenced for a study of blood T cell repertoires in COVID-19. Across the study: Spain, Italy and the United States supplied samples that represented acute and convalescent COVID-19. Sources were T cells, B-cell-depleted T cells, or PBMCs; the material itself was cDNA or gDNA.

The assay was immunoSEQ multiplex PCR, and TCRdb's table has in-frame clones only and misses some. The sample contains about 160,000 clones, roughly four fifths of which appear only once. This clone was observed a handful of times. The CDR3 loop spans 13 amino acids. Trimming took 1 base from V and 8 from J, leaving 10 bases between them. The germline V gene has CDR1 SEHNR and CDR2 FQNEAQ (reference sequence). V usage is TRBV7-9 and J usage is TRBJ2-3; tentative D call: TRBD1 (6 bases). The specimen was peripheral blood. This receptor was obtained from a woman aged 80 or over with acute or convalescent COVID-19. The CDR3 bases are TGTGCCAGCAGCTTAGATCCAGGGGTTACGCAGTATTTT. Translating it yields CASSLDPGVTQYF.